This T cell receptor beta chain was obtained from a study of T cells in localized non-small cell lung cancer. Study-wide findings and caveats: In uninvolved adjacent lung, T cell clonality reached its highest value, exceeding tumor. Longer overall survival accompanied higher blood T cell density.

Sequencing was performed with immunoSEQ multiplex PCR; in TCRdb, only in-frame clones are kept and a portion is missing. This table holds more than 70,000 clones, about 83% found once. Losses at the gene ends were 6 bases for V and 6 bases for J; bases not matched to a gene: 9. The V gene's germline CDR1 is SGHTA and CDR2 FQGNSA. There are 14 residues in the CDR3. Regarding this clone: No antigen is known for it.

This TCR was sampled from a man aged 35 to 70 with stage I lung adenocarcinoma. Sample: peripheral blood, taken before any cancer treatment. This chain uses TRBV7-2 with TRBJ2-5, with 8 bases that match TRBD2. The CDR3, as DNA: TGTGCCAGCAGGGTATCGGGGGGGCGACAGACCCAGTACTTC. Its translation: CASRVSGGRQTQYF.